These 31 T cell receptor beta chains came from one sample sequenced in a study of blood T cell repertoires in COVID-19. Clones were sequenced by immunoSEQ multiplex PCR, and TCRdb holds only the in-frame ones, with some missing. The table includes approximately 65,000 clones, about 86% detected once. The sequencing sample was made of peripheral blood. These receptors were taken from a man in his fifties or sixties with acute or convalescent COVID-19.

The rearrangement uses TRBV14 and TRBJ1-5; D is ambiguous. Trimming cost V 3 bases and J 9 bases, with 9 bases left between them. Germline V CDR1 and CDR2: SGHDN, FVKESK. The length of the CDR3 is 12 residues. The CDR3 DNA is TGTGCCAGCAGCCATGCCCGAGGGCCCCAGCATTTT. As protein: CASSHARGPQHF.

CDR3 DNA: TGTGCCAGCTCACGGACAGGGATGAACACTGAAGCTTTCTTT. It is translated as CASSRTGMNTEAFF. The chain uses TRBV18 and TRBJ1-1; 8 bases match TRBD1. Germline assignment: CDR1 KGHSH and CDR2 LQKENI. Trimming took 4 bases from V and 0 from J; bases not matched to a gene: 1. The CDR3 has 14 residues.

The chain links TRBV11-2 to TRBJ2-1; a possible D gene is TRBD1 (6 bases). This CDR3 spans 14 amino acids. Germline-derived CDR1 and CDR2 are SGHAT and FQNNGV. Trimming pared 5 bases from V and 9 bases from J, leaving 17 bases between. This chain's CDR3 is CASSPHRAQGEQFF. The CDR3 bases are TGTGCCAGCAGCCCTCACAGGGCCCAGGGTGAGCAGTTCTTC. Combining the CDR3 with reference TRBV11-2 and TRBJ2-1 gives the whole variable domain EAGVAQSPRYKIIEKRQSVAFWCNPISGHATLYWYQQILGQGPKLLIQFQNNGVVDDSQLPKDRFSAERLKGVDSTLKIQPAKLEDSAVYLCASSPHRAQGEQFFGPGTRLTVL.

This chain uses TRBV4-1 with TRBJ2-5; D might be TRBD2 (5 bases). This CDR3 region has 15 residues. Trimming stripped 1 base from V and 7 bases from J, with 16 bases between. Germline CDR1 and CDR2: MGHRA and YSYEKL. The DNA for the CDR3 is TGCGCCAGCAGCCAAGGCGAACACTCCACTAGGACCCAGTACTTC. Its protein is CASSQGEHSTRTQYF.

The chain is built from TRBV10-2 and TRBJ2-1, with unresolved D. This CDR3 comprises 14 residues. Trimming cost V 2 bases and J 6 bases, with 11 bases left between them. Germline V gene sequence: CDR1 WSHSY, CDR2 SAAADI. Here the CDR3 reads CASSEQVLINEQFF. Written as DNA, the CDR3 is TGCGCCAGCAGTGAGCAGGTCTTGATCAATGAGCAGTTCTTC.

The chain couples TRBV13 to TRBJ1-1; D is perhaps TRBD1 (6 bases). The CDR3 totals 14 residues. Germline lookup yields CDR1 PRHDT and CDR2 FYEKMQ (reference sequence). Trimming left V 4 bases short and J 5 bases short, with 14 bases between. The CDR3 loop reads CASSSRTGSTEAFF. DNA for the CDR3: TGTGCCAGCAGCTCGAGAACAGGGAGTACTGAAGCTTTCTTT. Looking up the rest from reference TRBV13 and TRBJ1-1 gives the full variable domain: AAGVIQSPRHLIKEKRETATLKCYPIPRHDTVYWYQQGPGQDPQFLISFYEKMQSDKGSIPDRFSAQQFSDYHSELNMSSLELGDSALYFCASSSRTGSTEAFFGQGTRLTVV.

This clone was seen once. The V gene is TRBV9, the J gene TRBJ2-2; 10 bases are shared with TRBD2. V shed 2 bases, J shed 2 bases, and the junction held 3 bases outside the gene matches. Germline-derived CDR1 and CDR2 are SGDLS and YYNGEE. The CDR3 has 16 amino acids. The CDR3 is CASSVSGGENTGELFF. The CDR3 DNA reads as TGTGCCAGCAGCGTGAGCGGGGGGGAAAACACCGGGGAGCTGTTTTTT.

V usage is TRBV27 and J usage is TRBJ2-2, with TRBD2 identical over 14 bases. Germline lookup yields CDR1 MNHEY and CDR2 SMNVEV (reference sequence). V shed 5 bases and J 7 bases; nucleotides not matched to a gene: 3. CDR3 length equals 15 residues. CDR3 in DNA: TGTGCCAGCAGTGGGACTAGCGGGAGTAACGGGGAGCTGTTTTTT. This gives the protein CASSGTSGSNGELFF.

The chain recombines TRBV7-8 with TRBJ2-2; 10 nucleotides agree with TRBD2. Trimming cost V 2 bases and J 7 bases; bases outside gene matches: 10. The length of the CDR3 is 17 residues. In germline, CDR1 is SGHVS, CDR2 FQNEAQ. Here the CDR3 reads CASSLQASGGRSGELFF. The CDR3 DNA sequence: TGTGCCAGCAGCTTACAGGCTAGCGGGGGTAGGAGCGGGGAGCTGTTTTTT.

V usage is TRBV29-1 and J usage is TRBJ2-3, with D uncertain. The V end lost 2 bases, the J end lost 1 base, and 10 bases lay between the germline ends. CDR3 length: 14 residues. From germline, CDR1 is SQVTM and CDR2 ANQGSEA. The DNA of the CDR3 is TGCAGCGTTGAACACCCGGTGGGCACAGATACGCAGTATTTT. This gives the protein CSVEHPVGTDTQYF.

This chain links TRBV9 with TRBJ2-3; no reliable D call. The V gene's germline CDR1 is SGDLS and CDR2 YYNGEE. Trimming shortened V by 1 base and J by 2 bases, and 5 bases separated the two germline ends. CDR3 size: 13 residues. CDR3 DNA: TGTGCCAGCAGCGTAAGCACCACAGATACGCAGTATTTT. It encodes CASSVSTTDTQYF.

The rearrangement uses TRBV7-2 and TRBJ2-2; D not resolved. Germline assignment: CDR1 SGHTA and CDR2 FQGNSA. Trimming stripped 5 bases from V and 7 bases from J, with 11 bases between. CDR3 length equals 13 residues. The CDR3 spells CASSPHEVGELFF. The CDR3 DNA is TGTGCCAGCAGCCCGCATGAGGTCGGGGAGCTGTTTTTT.

The V and J genes are TRBV6-5 and TRBJ1-5; 8 bases map to TRBD1. V shed 10 bases and J 2 bases; nucleotides not matched to a gene: 4. Germline V gene sequence: CDR1 MNHEY, CDR2 SVGAGI. CDR3 length: 13 amino acids. The CDR3 DNA reads TGTGCCACCTGGGGACAGGGCAATCAGCCCCAGCATTTT. The encoded protein is CATWGQGNQPQHF.

The J gene is TRBJ1-5, the V gene TRBV7-9, with a possible D match to TRBD1 (5 bases). The CDR3 extends over 13 amino acids. CDR1 and CDR2 (germline): SEHNR, FQNEAQ (reference sequence). The V and J ends lost 6 bases and 10 bases respectively, with 16 bases between them. The CDR3 loop is CASRIDGTYPQHF. CDR3 DNA: TGTGCCAGCAGAATCGATGGGACTTATCCCCAGCATTTT.

Details on this clone: Other DNA sequences in the sample encode the same CDR3. The genes are TRBV6-6 and TRBJ1-5, with TRBD1 identical over 10 bases. From germline, CDR1 is MNHNY and CDR2 SVGAGI (reference sequence). V shed 5 bases, J shed 7 bases, and the junction held 11 bases outside the gene matches. The CDR3 totals 16 residues. CDR3 sequence reads: CASSTSRDRGGQPQHF. CDR3 nucleotides: TGTGCCAGCAGTACAAGCCGGGACAGGGGTGGCCAGCCCCAGCATTTT.

This clone was seen once. The chain uses TRBV25-1 and TRBJ1-6; D remains unclear. The CDR3 length is 13 residues. Germline lookup yields CDR1 MGHDK and CDR2 SYGVNS. The ends were cut back, 3 bases at V and 11 bases at J, with 11 bases in the middle. The CDR3 region is CASSEYFPAPLHF. CDR3 sequence (DNA): TGTGCCAGCAGTGAGTACTTCCCGGCACCCCTCCACTTT.

This clone was picked up one time. The chain has TRBV3-1 (or the pseudogene TRBV3-2) and TRBJ1-1; 8 bases are a match to TRBD1. The V gene's germline CDR1 is LGHDT and CDR2 YNNKEL (reference sequence). The CDR3 is 13 amino acids. After removal of 5 bases from V and 5 bases from J, the junction contained 4 bases not matched to a gene. The CDR3 nucleotides are TGTGCCAGCAGCGACAGGGGATGGACTGAAGCTTTCTTT. It encodes CASSDRGWTEAFF.

The chain employs TRBV28 and TRBJ1-1; D gene uncertain. CDR1 and CDR2 from the germline V gene are MDHEN and SYDVKM. The CDR3 totals 17 residues. V dropped 5 bases and J dropped 3 bases, with 22 bases sitting between them. In nucleotides, the CDR3 is TGTGCCAGCAGTCCGATGGGCGGGGAGGGATTATACACTGAAGCTTTCTTT. Protein sequence: CASSPMGGEGLYTEAFF.

This chain joins TRBV10-3 and TRBJ1-6; D gene ambiguous. This CDR3 comprises 13 residues. The V gene's germline CDR1 is ENHRY and CDR2 SYGVKD. V gave up 4 bases and J gave up 13 bases, with 14 bases separating them. The DNA of the CDR3 is TGTGCCATCAGTGGAAATGAGGCAGACCCCCTCCACTTT. Encoded protein: CAISGNEADPLHF.

This rearrangement joins TRBV2 to TRBJ2-7; D might be TRBD2 (5 bases). V was pared by 6 bases and J by 0 bases, with 15 bases between. CDR1 and CDR2 (germline): SNHLY, FYNNEI. The CDR3 sequence is 15 residues long. The CDR3 DNA reads as TGTGCCAGCAGCGAACCGGAGGCTAGCTCCTACGAGCAGTACTTC. Translated, it gives CASSEPEASSYEQYF. Using reference TRBV2 and TRBJ2-7 for the parts outside the CDR3, the full variable domain is EPEVTQTPSHQVTQMGQEVILRCVPISNHLYFYWYRQILGQKVEFLVSFYNNEISEKSEIFDDQFSVERPDGSNFTLKIRSTKLEDSAMYFCASSEPEASSYEQYFGPGTRLTVT.

The J gene is TRBJ1-5, the V gene TRBV28; tentatively, D is TRBD1 (6 bases). Germline V gene lookup returns CDR1 MDHEN and CDR2 SYDVKM. The CDR3 loop spans 15 amino acids. V lost 6 bases to trimming and J lost 0 bases, with 12 bases between them. In nucleotides, the CDR3 is TGTGCCAGCAGGGAGACAGGAAGTAGCAATCAGCCCCAGCATTTT. Protein sequence: CASRETGSSNQPQHF.

The chain uses TRBV12-5 and TRBJ2-5, with TRBD2 identical over 9 bases. Per germline, CDR1 LGHNT and CDR2 FRNRAP. Trimming at V came to 0 bases and at J to 5 bases, leaving 10 bases not matched to a gene. The CDR3 covers 17 residues. The CDR3 region has the DNA TGTGCTAGTGGTTTGGTACCGAGCGGGGGGTACACCGAGACCCAGTACTTC. Translated, it gives CASGLVPSGGYTETQYF.

V is TRBV7-9 and J is TRBJ2-1; 7 positions match TRBD2. J gave up 5 bases and V 1 base, and 11 bases lay outside the gene matches. In germline, CDR1 is SEHNR, CDR2 FQNEAQ (reference sequence). CDR3 length: 17 residues. CDR3 amino acids: CASSLVSSGLVDNEQFF. In DNA form, the CDR3 reads TGTGCCAGCAGCTTAGTTTCCAGTGGACTAGTTGACAATGAGCAGTTCTTC.

This chain joins TRBV6-5 and TRBJ2-7; 8 bases line up with TRBD2. The V gene's germline CDR1 is MNHEY and CDR2 SVGAGI. Trimming at V came to 5 bases and at J to 2 bases, leaving 8 bases not matched to a gene. The CDR3 covers 15 residues. The DNA for the CDR3 is TGTGCCAGCAGTCCCAACCCTAGCGGGCCCTACGAGCAGTACTTC. Residues: CASSPNPSGPYEQYF.

This clone was detected once. This chain uses TRBV14 with TRBJ2-7; D is uncertain. V was cut by 5 bases and J by 9 bases, with 14 bases left in between. The germline gives CDR1 SGHDN, CDR2 FVKESK. CDR3 length equals 12 residues. CDR3 nucleotide sequence: TGTGCCAGCAGCTCATCCCGACTGGTGCAGTACTTC. Translation: CASSSSRLVQYF.

The chain is built from TRBV6-5 and TRBJ1-6; 8 bases line up with TRBD1. The CDR3 runs 14 residues. The V and J ends lost 7 bases and 10 bases, in that order; junction bases with no gene match: 9. CDR1 and CDR2 (germline): MNHEY, SVGAGI. The chain's CDR3 is CASKTGAFASPLHF. In DNA form, the CDR3 reads TGTGCCAGCAAGACAGGGGCGTTTGCATCACCCCTCCACTTT.

This clone was recorded once. The V and J genes are TRBV6-5 and TRBJ2-7; D possibly corresponds to TRBD2 (5 bases). Trimming removed 7 bases at V and 2 bases at J, with 15 bases between. Germline V gives CDR1 MNHEY, CDR2 SVGAGI. This CDR3 has 14 residues. The DNA of the CDR3 is TGTGCCAGCAACCGCGAGAGCGGCACCTACGAGCAGTACTTC. Translated: CASNRESGTYEQYF.

This clone was picked up a small number of times. The V gene is TRBV7-8, the J gene TRBJ2-3, with a weak D call TRBD1 (5 bases). This CDR3 comprises 15 residues. Germline V CDR1 and CDR2: SGHVS, FQNEAQ. Trimming stripped 5 bases from V and 0 bases from J, with 12 bases between. The chain's CDR3 is CASSPMDTSTDTQYF. The CDR3 region has the DNA TGTGCCAGCAGCCCCATGGACACTAGCACAGATACGCAGTATTTT. Drawing the rest from reference TRBV7-8 and TRBJ2-3, the complete variable domain is GAGVSQSPRYKVAKRGQDVALRCDPISGHVSLFWYQQALGQGPEFLTYFQNEAQLDKSGLPSDRFFAERPEGSVSTLKIQRTQQEDSAVYLCASSPMDTSTDTQYFGPGTRLTVL.

The chain carries TRBV7-3 and TRBJ2-1; maybe TRBD2 (5 bases). The CDR3 runs 15 residues. Germline V gene data show CDR1 as SGHTA and CDR2 as FQGTGA. With 5 bases removed from V and 2 bases from J, the gap between germline ends came to 13 bases. The CDR3 DNA reads as TGTGCCAGCAGCGTGGGGAGCGGACCCTACAATGAGCAGTTCTTC. It codes for CASSVGSGPYNEQFF. Full variable domain (rest looked up from reference TRBV7-3 and TRBJ2-1): GAGVSQTPSNKVTEKGKYVELRCDPISGHTALYWYRQSLGQGPEFLIYFQGTGAADDSGLPNDRFFAVRPEGSVSTLKIQRTERGDSAVYLCASSVGSGPYNEQFFGPGTRLTVL.

This sequence joins TRBV7-9 and TRBJ2-6, with D possibly TRBD2 on 5 matching bases. The ends were cut back, 5 bases at V and 0 bases at J, with 14 bases in the middle. CDR3 length: 17 amino acids. Per germline, CDR1 SEHNR and CDR2 FQNEAQ (reference sequence). The CDR3, as DNA: TGTGCCAGCAGCCCCCCCGCCGAGGGCTCTGGGGCCAACGTCCTGACTTTC. Amino acids: CASSPPAEGSGANVLTF.

This chain joins TRBV19 and TRBJ2-1, with TRBD2 matching over 13 bases. The germline V gene has CDR1 LNHDA and CDR2 SQIVND (reference sequence). J gave up 9 bases and V 4 bases, and 9 bases lay outside the gene matches. The CDR3 is 16 amino acids. CDR3 region: CASSTPHRTSGGEQFF. The CDR3 DNA is TGTGCCAGTAGTACGCCTCATAGGACTAGCGGGGGTGAGCAGTTCTTC.